The clone carrying this TCR beta chain was picked up one time. The RNA, roughly 0.45 to 1 ug, was put through reverse transcription using random hexamers. TCRdb fed the immunoSEQ multiplex PCR reads into MiXCR, producing one record per CDR3 protein. The sample contains 70,000 to 100,000 distinct CDR3 sequences, around 96% of which appear only once. The data derive from a study of CD8 T cells in Susac syndrome. In germline, CDR1 is SGDLS, CDR2 YYNGEE. This CDR3 is built from 12 residues. V was cut by 1 base and J by 4 bases, with 3 bases left in between. Sequenced material: CD8+ T cells from PBMCs. The source is a human donor with Susac syndrome. This chain connects TRBV9 to TRBJ1-3; no definite D call. The CDR3 nucleotides read TGTGCCAGCAGCGTATCAGGAAACACCATATATTTT. It specifies CASSVSGNTIYF. The full variable domain, in which reference TRBV9 and TRBJ1-3 provide the parts outside the CDR3, is DSGVTQTPKHLITATGQRVTLRCSPRSGDLSVYWYQQSLDQGLQFLIQYYNGEERAKGNILERFSAQQFPDLHSELNLSSLELGDSALYFCASSVSGNTIYFGEGSWLTVV.